A selection of T cell receptor beta chains follows, all from one sample in a study of blood T cells in healthy people across ages. TCRdb itself ran the 5' RACE reads through MiXCR, one entry per CDR3 protein. Of about 1.7 million distinct CDR3 sequences detected, about 28% appear once; the ten largest clones hold 7.7%. Source material: blood. The receptors were sampled from a woman in her twenties or thirties in good health. Both conserved end residues are part of each CDR3. A D gene is named only where the DNA matches it firmly. Some rows have no size entry. The others give once, few or many, or a class for an expanded clone.

cdr3_nt	cdr3_aa	v_call	clone_size	j_call	d_call
TGCGCCAGCAGCCCCTATCAGGGGAACCAGCCCCAGCATTTT	CASSPYQGNQPQHF	TRBV4-1	NA	TRBJ1-5	NA
TGCACCAGCAGCCAAGCGGCAGGTAACAATGAGCGGTTCTTC	CTSSQAAGNNERFF	TRBV1	NA	TRBJ2-1	NA
TGTGCCAGCAGCCGTCAAACACAGGGGAATGAGCAGTTCTTC	CASSRQTQGNEQFF	TRBV14	many	TRBJ2-1	TRBD1
TGCAGTGCTAGAATCGGACCAGAGACCCAGTACTTC	CSARIGPETQYF	TRBV20-1	many	TRBJ2-5	NA
TGTGCCAGCAGCTTAGCGCCGGGACACCACACAGATACGCAGTATTTT	CASSLAPGHHTDTQYF	TRBV7-9	NA	TRBJ2-3	NA
TGTGCCAGCAGTACACCACCGGGGGAGGGTGGCTACACCTTC	CASSTPPGEGGYTF	TRBV6-6	many	TRBJ1-2	NA
TGTGCCAGCAGTTACCGGCCTAGCGGGAGACACAATGAGCAGTTCTTC	CASSYRPSGRHNEQFF	TRBV6-5	NA	TRBJ2-1	TRBD2
TGCGCCAGCAGCTTGCAGGAGGCGGGGTCCTACAATGAGCAGTTCTTC	CASSLQEAGSYNEQFF	TRBV5-1	many	TRBJ2-1	NA
TGTGCCAGCAACCCGGATAGCGGGAGGTACAATGAGCAGTTCTTC	CASNPDSGRYNEQFF	TRBV9	NA	TRBJ2-1	TRBD2
TGTGCCAGCAGCTTTGGGTCTGGGAGCTCCTACAATGAGCAGTTCTTC	CASSFGSGSSYNEQFF	TRBV7-9	few	TRBJ2-1	NA
TGCAGTGCTAGAGATCGGACGAGGGGGCCTCCAGATACGCAGTATTTT	CSARDRTRGPPDTQYF	TRBV20-1	few	TRBJ2-3	TRBD1
TGCAGCGTGAGGACAGGCTATAATTCACCCCTCCACTTT	CSVRTGYNSPLHF	TRBV29-1	many	TRBJ1-6	TRBD1
TGTGCCAGCAGCTTTAGTGGACTAGCCACTGAGCAGTTCTTC	CASSFSGLATEQFF	TRBV7-9	NA	TRBJ2-1	TRBD2
TGTGCCGGATCGACGACAGGGCATCAGCCCCAGCATTTT	CAGSTTGHQPQHF	TRBV6-4	many	TRBJ1-5	TRBD1
TGTGCCAGCAGCTTATCCCCGAGCGGGACAGATACGCAGTATTTT	CASSLSPSGTDTQYF	TRBV9	few	TRBJ2-3	NA
TGTGCCAGCAGCTTTGGGGGACTAGCGGGATACGAGCAGTTCTTC	CASSFGGLAGYEQFF	TRBV7-3	NA	TRBJ2-1	TRBD2
TGTGCCAGCAGCTCTGATCGGGCCGGCGCCCTGGAGACCCAGTACTTC	CASSSDRAGALETQYF	TRBV6-6	NA	TRBJ2-5	NA
TGTGCCAGCAGGGGGAGGGGGGAAGAGACCCAGTACTTC	CASRGRGEETQYF	TRBV6-4	many	TRBJ2-5	NA
TGTGCCAGCAGCTCCCGGGACAACCAAGAGACCCAGTACTTC	CASSSRDNQETQYF	TRBV7-9	many	TRBJ2-5	NA
TGTGCCAGCAGCTTAGGTGGAGTTGCCTCCCACACAGATACGCAGTATTTT	CASSLGGVASHTDTQYF	TRBV11-2	many	TRBJ2-3	NA
TGTACCAGCAGTCAGACAGGGGGCGAGGTGGGCTACACCTTC	CTSSQTGGEVGYTF	TRBV2	NA	TRBJ1-2	TRBD1
TGTGCCAGCAGCCAAGATCTCAGTAGCGGGGGGCTGAGCTCCTACAATGAGCAGTTCTTC	CASSQDLSSGGLSSYNEQFF	TRBV4-2	NA	TRBJ2-1	TRBD2
TGTGCCACCAGTGATTTCGAGATGAATTCACCCCTCCACTTT	CATSDFEMNSPLHF	TRBV24-1	few	TRBJ1-6	NA
TGTGCCAGCAGTTACGGTGGTAGCGGGACAATCTACGAGCAGTACTTC	CASSYGGSGTIYEQYF	TRBV6-6	many	TRBJ2-7	TRBD2